Listed here are 31 T cell receptor beta chains from one sample, sequenced in a study of identical twins. TCRdb called the 5' RACE reads again in MiXCR, with one record for every CDR3 protein. The sample records 270,000 or so distinct CDR3 sequences, around 8.3% being singletons. The data also belong to a second study, concerning yellow fever vaccine responses in identical twins.

Sequencing used CD8+ T cells sorted from blood. The receptors here all came from a young woman in good health.

The genes are TRBV11-2 and TRBJ2-6; TRBD1 might be the D (6 bases). Germline CDR1 reads SGHAT; CDR2 reads FQNNGV. Trimming stripped 8 bases from V and 1 base from J, with 24 bases between. The CDR3 consists of 19 residues. CDR3 region: CASAFPLTGTQSGANVLTF. CDR3 DNA sequence: TGTGCCAGCGCATTCCCCCTCACAGGGACGCAATCTGGGGCCAACGTCCTGACTTTC.

This clonotype has a handful of counts. The chain recombines TRBV24-1 with TRBJ2-2; D is possibly TRBD1 (6 bases). Between the trimmed V and J ends, which lost 5 bases and 2 bases, there was a span of 8 bases. Germline V CDR1 and CDR2: KGHDR, SFDVKD. The CDR3 is made up of 14 amino acids. The CDR3 DNA is TGTGCCACCAGTGTAGGGACAAACACCGGGGAGCTGTTTTTT. Protein product: CATSVGTNTGELFF.

This clonotype was seen more than once but under ten times. The V and J genes are TRBV19 and TRBJ2-1; D possibly corresponds to TRBD1 (6 bases). V lost 3 bases and J lost 10, with 13 bases in between. This CDR3 has 13 residues. Germline V CDR1 and CDR2: LNHDA, SQIVND (reference sequence). CDR3 DNA: TGTGCCAGTAGTATGACCAGGGGAAGGGAGCAGTTCTTC. This sequence encodes CASSMTRGREQFF.

The sample holds a few counts of this clonotype. The chain couples TRBV11-2 to TRBJ2-5, with TRBD2 identical over 8 bases. The ends lost 3 bases at V and 5 bases at J; junction bases unmatched: 20. The CDR3 has 19 amino acids. Germline V gene data show CDR1 as SGHAT and CDR2 as FQNNGV. CDR3 protein: CASSFPGLEGPRAGETQYF. The CDR3, as DNA: TGTGCCAGCAGCTTCCCGGGACTAGAGGGCCCTCGCGCGGGTGAGACCCAGTACTTC.

The rearrangement links TRBV2 to TRBJ2-1; 8 bases line up with TRBD2. V trimming: 2 bases; J trimming: 3 bases; junction bases outside the gene matches: 9. This CDR3 is 17 amino acids long. Germline V gene sequence: CDR1 SNHLY, CDR2 FYNNEI. CDR3 sequence: CASSEWERGYIYNEQFF. The CDR3 DNA follows: TGTGCCAGCAGTGAATGGGAGCGGGGGTACATCTACAATGAGCAGTTCTTC.

This chain joins TRBV7-9 and TRBJ2-7; tentative D call: TRBD2 (5 bases). Trimming left V 4 bases short and J 5 bases short, with 15 bases between. CDR1 is SEHNR, CDR2 FQNEAQ, per germline (reference sequence). The CDR3 has 14 residues. This CDR3 reads CASSSSTSVDEQYF. The CDR3 DNA reads TGTGCCAGCAGCTCCTCTACTAGTGTCGACGAGCAGTACTTC.

This clonotype turned up a few times. The chain combines TRBV7-9 with TRBJ1-4, with D unresolved. In germline, CDR1 is SEHNR, CDR2 FQNEAQ (reference sequence). The CDR3 runs to 17 residues. V was trimmed by 3 bases and J by 0 bases, leaving 14 bases between them. The CDR3 loop reads CASSFWERIATNEKLFF. The CDR3 DNA reads TGTGCCAGCAGCTTCTGGGAAAGGATAGCAACTAATGAAAAACTGTTTTTT.

The J gene is TRBJ2-3, the V gene TRBV11-3; D uncertain. The CDR3 loop spans 13 amino acids. Trimming shortened V by 4 bases and J by 4 bases, and 9 bases separated the two germline ends. CDR1 and CDR2 from the germline V gene are SGHNT and YENEEA. CDR3 loop: CASSSRLSDTQYF. CDR3 DNA: TGTGCCAGCAGCTCCAGACTTTCAGATACGCAGTATTTT.

This clonotype was recorded many times. The chain uses TRBV29-1 and TRBJ2-3; a possible D gene is TRBD2 (5 bases). The length of the CDR3 is 15 residues. V lost 6 bases and J 0 bases, leaving 16 bases between the germline ends. Germline lookup yields CDR1 SQVTM and CDR2 ANQGSEA. CDR3 nucleotide sequence: TGCAGCGTCGGCACCACAAGGACTAGCACAGATACGCAGTATTTT. This sequence encodes CSVGTTRTSTDTQYF.

The chain uses TRBV5-1 and TRBJ2-7; D is uncertain. Per the germline V gene, CDR1 is SGHRS and CDR2 is YFSETQ. Trimming took 4 bases from V and 2 from J, leaving 10 bases between them. The CDR3 length is 13 residues. The CDR3 bases are TGCGCCAGCAGCCCCCGGCACGCCTACGAGCAGTACTTC. This encodes CASSPRHAYEQYF.

V usage is TRBV6-5 and J usage is TRBJ1-1; tentative D call: TRBD1 (5 bases). CDR1 is MNHEY, CDR2 SVGAGI, per germline. CDR3 length equals 12 residues. V lost 6 bases, J lost 4 bases, and 9 bases lay in between. The CDR3: CASRGEFTEAFF. The CDR3 DNA reads TGTGCCAGCAGGGGGGAATTCACTGAAGCTTTCTTT.

This clonotype was seen many times. The rearrangement joins TRBV4-2 to TRBJ2-2; 9 nucleotides line up with TRBD2. Germline loops: CDR1 LGHNA, CDR2 YNFKEQ. This CDR3 has 15 amino acids. Trimming cost V 4 bases and J 7 bases; bases outside gene matches: 7. CDR3 coding DNA: TGTGCCAGCAGCCCAGAGCGGGGGGCAGGCGGGGAGCTGTTTTTT. It translates to CASSPERGAGGELFF.

J is TRBJ2-7 and V is TRBV7-2; TRBD1 aligns across 7 bases. Germline-derived CDR1 and CDR2 are SGHTA and FQGNSA. Losses at the gene ends were 7 bases for V and 3 bases for J; bases not matched to a gene: 12. CDR3 length equals 15 residues. CDR3: CASTGKPGQSYEQYF. The CDR3 coding sequence is TGTGCCAGCACCGGAAAACCGGGACAGAGCTACGAGCAGTACTTC.

V and J are TRBV19 and TRBJ1-1, with 9 nucleotides matching TRBD1. J was trimmed by 0 bases and V by 7 bases; bases with no gene match: 0. Germline loops: CDR1 LNHDA, CDR2 SQIVND (reference sequence). The CDR3 is 13 residues long. The CDR3: CASNRGLNTEAFF. In DNA form, the CDR3 reads TGTGCCAGTAACAGGGGGCTGAACACTGAAGCTTTCTTT.

The chain recombines TRBV4-3 with TRBJ1-1; no definite D call. The CDR3 runs to 14 residues. Trimming removed 0 bases from V and 7 bases from J, with 12 bases in between. Germline V gives CDR1 LGHNA, CDR2 YSLEER. CDR3 coding DNA: TGCGCCAGCAGCCAAGATGTGGGAGACCGTGAAGCTTTCTTT. Amino acids: CASSQDVGDREAFF.

In this sample, this clonotype turned up many times. The rearrangement uses TRBV11-2 and TRBJ2-7; no firm D call. The germline gives CDR1 SGHAT, CDR2 FQNNGV. Trimming left V 5 bases short and J 4 bases short, with 9 bases between. The CDR3 covers 12 residues. The CDR3 loop reads CASSRVGYEQYF. CDR3 in DNA: TGTGCCAGCAGCCGAGTTGGGTACGAGCAGTACTTC.

Ten or more counts support this clonotype. The rearrangement uses TRBV29-1 and TRBJ2-5, with a weak D call TRBD2 (6 bases). Looked up from germline, CDR1 is SQVTM and CDR2 is ANQGSEA. V lost 7 bases, J lost 2 bases, and 17 bases lay in between. The CDR3 runs 14 residues. This chain's CDR3 is CSADVRDSQETQYF. CDR3 DNA: TGCAGCGCTGATGTTAGGGACTCTCAAGAGACCCAGTACTTC.

The rearrangement links TRBV7-6 to TRBJ2-7; D not resolved. With 5 bases removed from V and 2 bases from J, the gap between germline ends came to 7 bases. Germline CDR1 and CDR2: SGHVS and FNYEAQ. The CDR3 spans 12 residues. The DNA of the CDR3 is TGTGCCAGCAGCCCCCACACCTACGAGCAGTACTTC. This sequence encodes CASSPHTYEQYF.

The CDR3 reads CASSVFAENYGYTF. CDR3 nucleotides: TGTGCCAGCAGCGTATTTGCGGAAAACTATGGCTACACCTTC. The chain is built from TRBV9 and TRBJ1-2; D not certain. Germline-derived CDR1 and CDR2 are SGDLS and YYNGEE. The CDR3 totals 14 residues. V shed 1 base and J shed 2 bases, with 9 bases lying between them.

This clonotype appeared a few times. V gene TRBV25-1 combines with J gene TRBJ2-3, with 8 bases lining up with TRBD2. Germline CDR1 is MGHDK and CDR2 is SYGVNS. V dropped 3 bases and J dropped 7; count of bases not matched to a gene: 15. The CDR3 contains 17 residues. The CDR3 region is CASSDGGPGLGWNTQYF. As DNA, the CDR3 is TGTGCCAGCAGTGACGGGGGCCCGGGACTAGGCTGGAATACGCAGTATTTT.

On this clonotype: It may be a read error: a sequence one base away is much more abundant. This CDR3 reads CASRFNNEQFF. Written as DNA, the CDR3 is TGTGCCAGCAGGTTCAACAATGAGCAGTTCTTC. J is TRBJ2-1 and V is TRBV28; D gene ambiguous. Trimming left V 6 bases short and J 5 bases short, with 5 bases between. CDR1 MDHEN and CDR2 SYDVKM come from the germline V gene. The CDR3 sequence is 11 residues long.

This clonotype appeared many times. The chain joins TRBV29-1 to TRBJ2-1; TRBD2 agrees at 11 bases. Germline-derived CDR1 and CDR2 are SQVTM and ANQGSEA. V lost 5 bases, J lost 2 bases, and 5 bases stayed unmatched. The CDR3 is 15 amino acids. CDR3 in amino acids: CSVRGLAATYNEQFF. The CDR3 nucleotides are TGCAGCGTTCGGGGACTAGCGGCTACCTACAATGAGCAGTTCTTC.

This clonotype was seen only a few times. The chain has TRBV30 and TRBJ2-1; D is unclear. The CDR3 has 13 amino acids. V lost 5 bases and J lost 0, with 8 bases in between. Looked up from germline, CDR1 is GTSNPN and CDR2 is SVGIG (reference sequence). CDR3 DNA: TGTGCCTGGCGGACCGTCTCCTACAATGAGCAGTTCTTC. Translation: CAWRTVSYNEQFF. Variable domain in full (rest from reference TRBV30 and TRBJ2-1): SQTIHQWPATLVQPVGSPLSLECTVEGTSNPNLYWYRQAAGRGLQLLFYSVGIGQISSEVPQNLSASRPQDRQFILSSKKLLLSDSGFYLCAWRTVSYNEQFFGPGTRLTVL.

The table lists this clonotype with many counts. The J gene is TRBJ2-1, the V gene TRBV7-8; 9 positions agree with TRBD2. V shed 8 bases and J 4 bases; nucleotides not matched to a gene: 3. CDR1 SGHVS and CDR2 FQNEAQ come from the germline V gene. This CDR3 spans 13 amino acids. The CDR3 DNA reads TGTGCCAGCTGGCTAGCGGGGTACAATGAGCAGTTCTTC. Translation: CASWLAGYNEQFF.

Many counts were recorded for this clonotype. The chain carries TRBV12-3 or TRBV12-4 and TRBJ2-3, with a tentative D call TRBD1 (6 bases). The CDR3 is 14 amino acids. Trimming pared 4 bases from V and 2 bases from J, leaving 10 bases between. CDR3 nucleotides: TGTGCCAGCAGTTGGACAGTTAACACAGATACGCAGTATTTT. It is translated as CASSWTVNTDTQYF.

The CDR3 reads CASSEFKNTEAFF. CDR3 DNA sequence: TGTGCCAGCAGCGAATTCAAGAACACTGAAGCTTTCTTT. The chain joins TRBV9 to TRBJ1-1; D gene unclear. V was cut by 3 bases and J by 1 base, with 7 bases left in between. Per germline, CDR1 SGDLS and CDR2 YYNGEE. The CDR3 totals 13 residues.

Here the CDR3 reads CSAGAGQGLETQYF. For the CDR3, the DNA is TGCAGTGCCGGGGCGGGACAGGGGCTGGAGACCCAGTACTTC. The genes are TRBV20-1 and TRBJ2-5, with 10 bases lining up with TRBD1. There are 14 residues in the CDR3. Germline loops: CDR1 DFQATT, CDR2 SNEGSKA (reference sequence). V shed 6 bases and J 5 bases; nucleotides not matched to a gene: 9.

This clonotype was detected only a few times. This sequence joins TRBV6-2 or TRBV6-3 and TRBJ2-6; D unresolved. CDR3 length: 15 amino acids. Germline lookup yields CDR1 MNHEY and CDR2 SVGEGT. V gave up 2 bases and J gave up 0 bases, with 5 bases separating them. For the CDR3, the DNA is TGTGCCAGCAGTTACAAGGTCTCTGGGGCCAACGTCCTGACTTTC. It specifies CASSYKVSGANVLTF.

This clonotype has only a few counts. The CDR3 DNA sequence: TGTGCCAGCAGCCAAGAGCTCGGGTCCCTTTACAATGAGCAGTTCTTC. Translated, it gives CASSQELGSLYNEQFF. J is TRBJ2-1 and V is TRBV3-1; D gene unclear. CDR1 and CDR2 from the germline V gene are LGHDT and YNNKEL (reference sequence). With 0 bases removed from V and 4 bases from J, the gap between germline ends came to 13 bases. The CDR3 is made up of 16 amino acids.

Here the CDR3 reads CSAPTRSSIMSYEQYF. CDR3 DNA sequence: TGCAGTGCTCCCACCAGGTCTAGCATAATGTCTTACGAGCAGTACTTC. This chain links TRBV20-1 with TRBJ2-7, with D possibly being TRBD2 (5 bases). The V gene's germline CDR1 is DFQATT and CDR2 SNEGSKA (reference sequence). The CDR3 extends over 16 amino acids. The V gene lost 5 bases and the J gene lost 4 bases, with 24 bases spanning the gap.

This clonotype occurred a few times. CDR3 in amino acids: CASSRELAGGSYEQYF. CDR3 DNA sequence: TGTGCCAGCAGCCGGGAGCTAGCGGGGGGATCCTACGAGCAGTACTTC. The J gene is TRBJ2-7, the V gene TRBV5-5; 11 nucleotides match TRBD2. The V gene's germline CDR1 is SGHKS and CDR2 YYEKEE (reference sequence). Trimming removed 4 bases from V and 1 base from J; junction bases left unmatched: 7. The CDR3 consists of 16 residues.